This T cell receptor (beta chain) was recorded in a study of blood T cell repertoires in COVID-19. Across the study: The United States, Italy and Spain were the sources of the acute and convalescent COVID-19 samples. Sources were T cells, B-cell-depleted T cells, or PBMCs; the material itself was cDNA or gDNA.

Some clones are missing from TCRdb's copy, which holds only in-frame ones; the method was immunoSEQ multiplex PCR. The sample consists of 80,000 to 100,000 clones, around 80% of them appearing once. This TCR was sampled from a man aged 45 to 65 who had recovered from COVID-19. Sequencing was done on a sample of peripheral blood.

CDR3 DNA sequence: TGTGCCAGCAGCCCCCCCCGGGCGGGAGCGGCAGATACGCAGTATTTT. Its translation is CASSPPRAGAADTQYF. The rearrangement links TRBV5-4 to TRBJ2-3, with TRBD2 identical over 7 bases. CDR3 size: 16 residues. J lost 4 bases, V lost 4 bases, and 12 bases had no gene match. Germline CDR1 is SGHNT and CDR2 is YYREEE (reference sequence).